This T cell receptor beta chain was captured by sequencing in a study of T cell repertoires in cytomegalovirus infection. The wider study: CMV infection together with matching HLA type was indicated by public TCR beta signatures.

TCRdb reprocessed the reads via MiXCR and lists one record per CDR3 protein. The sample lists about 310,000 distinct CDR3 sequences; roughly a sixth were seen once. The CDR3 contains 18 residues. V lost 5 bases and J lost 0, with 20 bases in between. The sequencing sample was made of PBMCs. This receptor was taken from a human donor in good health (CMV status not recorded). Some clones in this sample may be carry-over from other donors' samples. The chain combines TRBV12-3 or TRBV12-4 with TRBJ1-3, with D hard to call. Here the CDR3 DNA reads TGTGCCAGCAGTCGGGCCCTATCCGAAGGAGCCTCTGGAAACACCATATATTTT. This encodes CASSRALSEGASGNTIYF.